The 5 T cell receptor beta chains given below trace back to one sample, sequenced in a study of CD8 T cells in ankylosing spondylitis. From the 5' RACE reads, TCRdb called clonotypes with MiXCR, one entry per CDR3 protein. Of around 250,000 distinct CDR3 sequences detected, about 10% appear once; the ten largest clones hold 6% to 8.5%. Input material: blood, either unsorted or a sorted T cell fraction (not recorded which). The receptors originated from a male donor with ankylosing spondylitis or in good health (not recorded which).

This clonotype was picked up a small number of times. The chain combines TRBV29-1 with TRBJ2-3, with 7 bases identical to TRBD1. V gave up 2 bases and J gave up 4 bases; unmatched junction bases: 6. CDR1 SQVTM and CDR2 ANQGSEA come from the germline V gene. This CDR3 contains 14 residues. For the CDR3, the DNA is TGCAGCGTTGAACCCGGACAGGTGCCAGATACGCAGTATTTT. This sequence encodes CSVEPGQVPDTQYF.

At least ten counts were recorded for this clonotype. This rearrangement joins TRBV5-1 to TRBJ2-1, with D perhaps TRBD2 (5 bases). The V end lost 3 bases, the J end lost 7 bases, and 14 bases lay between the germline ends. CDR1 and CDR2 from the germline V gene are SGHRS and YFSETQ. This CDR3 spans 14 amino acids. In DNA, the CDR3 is TGCGCCAGCAGCTCCAGGACTGAAGGGAATGAGCAGTTCTTC. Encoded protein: CASSSRTEGNEQFF.

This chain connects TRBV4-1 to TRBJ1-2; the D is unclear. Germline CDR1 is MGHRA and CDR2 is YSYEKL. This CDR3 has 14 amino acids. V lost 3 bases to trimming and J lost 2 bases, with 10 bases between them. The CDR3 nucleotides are TGCGCCAGCAGCCAGGGAGCCAGAAACTATGGCTACACCTTC. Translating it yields CASSQGARNYGYTF.

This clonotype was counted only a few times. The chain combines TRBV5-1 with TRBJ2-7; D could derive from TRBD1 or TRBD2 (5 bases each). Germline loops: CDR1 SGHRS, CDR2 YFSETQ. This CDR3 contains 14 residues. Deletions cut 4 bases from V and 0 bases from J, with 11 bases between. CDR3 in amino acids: CASSPGASSYEQYF. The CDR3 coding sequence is TGCGCCAGCAGCCCCGGGGCCAGCTCCTACGAGCAGTACTTC.

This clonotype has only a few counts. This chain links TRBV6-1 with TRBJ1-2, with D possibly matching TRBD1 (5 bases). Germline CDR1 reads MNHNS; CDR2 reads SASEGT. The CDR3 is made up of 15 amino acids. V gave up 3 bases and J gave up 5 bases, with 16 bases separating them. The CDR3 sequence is CASSEGWPDRYGYTF. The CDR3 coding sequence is TGTGCCAGCAGTGAGGGCTGGCCTGACAGATATGGCTACACCTTC.